Shown below are 20 T cell receptor beta chains from a single sample sequenced in a study of blood T cell repertoires in COVID-19. TCRdb's table, derived via immunoSEQ multiplex PCR, lists solely in-frame clones and lacks some. The data show 65,000 to 75,000 clones, about four fifths seen once. Sequenced: peripheral blood. The receptors originated from a woman aged 80 or over with acute or convalescent COVID-19.

This clone was observed a handful of times. The rearrangement uses TRBV14 and TRBJ2-2, with TRBD1 identical over 8 bases. V was clipped by 4 bases and J by 5 bases; unmatched bases: 6. Germline V gene sequence: CDR1 SGHDN, CDR2 FVKESK. This CDR3 comprises 15 residues. The CDR3 DNA sequence: TGTGCCAGCAGCCTCAGGGGGCGAAGGACCGGGGAGCTGTTTTTT. This codes for CASSLRGRRTGELFF. The whole variable domain, filled in from reference TRBV14 and TRBJ2-2, reads EAGVTQFPSHSVIEKGQTVTLRCDPISGHDNLYWYRRVMGKEIKFLLHFVKESKQDESGMPNNRFLAERTGGTYSTLKVQPAELEDSGVYFCASSLRGRRTGELFFGEGSRLTVL.

A word on this clone: Other DNA sequences in this sample translate to the same CDR3. This chain uses TRBV5-1 with TRBJ1-1; TRBD1 is a possible D gene (5 bases). V shed 0 bases and J shed 5 bases, with 14 bases lying between them. The CDR3 contains 15 residues. Germline CDR1 SGHRS, CDR2 YFSETQ. CDR3 in amino acids: CASSLAGPGDTEAFF. The CDR3 bases are TGCGCCAGCAGCTTGGCCGGTCCGGGGGATACTGAAGCTTTCTTT.

The chain joins TRBV7-9 to TRBJ1-3, with D unclear. Germline V CDR1 and CDR2: SEHNR, FQNEAQ (reference sequence). The V end lost 5 bases, the J end lost 10 bases, and 9 bases lay between the germline ends. The CDR3 covers 11 residues. In DNA form, the CDR3 reads TGTGCCAGCAGCGCGCCCGGTACCATATATTTT. Its translation is CASSAPGTIYF.

This clone has a handful of counts. The chain is built from TRBV5-6 and TRBJ2-3; TRBD2 aligns across 8 bases. Germline values: CDR1 SGHDT, CDR2 YYEEEE. The V and J ends lost 0 bases and 0 bases, in that order; junction bases with no gene match: 6. The CDR3 has 17 amino acids. The CDR3 is CASSLGLSGGSTDTQYF. CDR3 DNA sequence: TGTGCCAGCAGCTTGGGGTTAAGCGGGGGAAGCACAGATACGCAGTATTTT.

This clone was seen only a few times. The chain uses TRBV10-3 and TRBJ1-1, with a possible D match to TRBD1 (6 bases). The germline V gene has CDR1 ENHRY and CDR2 SYGVKD. The V end was cut by 0 bases, the J end by 4 bases, with 9 bases between. The CDR3 length is 14 residues. CDR3 coding DNA: TGTGCCATCAGTGAGTCTAGGACAGTCACTGAAGCTTTCTTT. Protein product: CAISESRTVTEAFF.

This clone appeared a single time. This rearrangement joins TRBV6-5 to TRBJ2-7, with TRBD1 matching over 7 bases. Germline V gene data show CDR1 as MNHEY and CDR2 as SVGAGI. The V and J ends lost 2 bases and 1 base, in that order; junction bases with no gene match: 5. CDR3 size: 15 residues. The CDR3 loop is CASSYTAGGSYEQYF. The CDR3 DNA sequence: TGTGCCAGCAGTTACACGGCAGGGGGATCCTACGAGCAGTACTTC.

This clone was seen just once. As DNA, the CDR3 is TGCGCCAGCAGCCACTCAGGGGGCCGGTACGAGCAGTACTTC. Amino acid sequence: CASSHSGGRYEQYF. The rearrangement uses TRBV5-1 and TRBJ2-7, with 8 bases that match TRBD1. J lost 4 bases, V lost 4 bases, and 7 bases had no gene match. Looked up from germline, CDR1 is SGHRS and CDR2 is YFSETQ. The CDR3 loop spans 14 amino acids.

Written as DNA, the CDR3 is TGTGCCAGCAGTGGGACCCGACAGGGGAGAGACTATGGCTACACCTTC. This encodes CASSGTRQGRDYGYTF. The gene calls are TRBV6-1 and TRBJ1-2; 8 positions agree with TRBD1. The CDR3 loop spans 16 amino acids. In germline, CDR1 is MNHNS, CDR2 SASEGT. The V and J ends lost 4 bases and 3 bases, in that order; junction bases with no gene match: 10.

This chain joins TRBV6-5 and TRBJ1-1; D is possibly TRBD1 (5 bases). Between the trimmed V and J ends, which lost 0 bases and 6 bases, there was a span of 17 bases. The CDR3 has 16 amino acids. The V gene's germline CDR1 is MNHEY and CDR2 SVGAGI. The CDR3 here is CASSYSRGGKGPEAFF. The CDR3 DNA reads TGTGCCAGCAGTTACTCGCGGGGGGGAAAGGGGCCTGAAGCTTTCTTT.

The chain combines TRBV11-3 with TRBJ1-5; D is uncertain. Trimming pared 4 bases from V and 4 bases from J, leaving 23 bases between. The CDR3 length is 18 residues. Germline lookup yields CDR1 SGHNT and CDR2 YENEEA. As DNA, the CDR3 is TGTGCCAGCAGCTCTAGTTATTTAACCCCGGGAAGAAATCAGCCCCAGCATTTT. It codes for CASSSSYLTPGRNQPQHF.

The chain combines TRBV9 with TRBJ1-1; D might be TRBD1 (5 bases). V lost 5 bases to trimming and J lost 4 bases, with 15 bases between them. Germline lookup yields CDR1 SGDLS and CDR2 YYNGEE. The CDR3 sequence is 14 residues long. CDR3 sequence (DNA): TGTGCCAGCAGACCCGCCAGGGCGGTCACTGAAGCTTTCTTT. Its protein product is CASRPARAVTEAFF.

The chain combines TRBV24-1 with TRBJ2-3, with 8 bases lining up with TRBD2. CDR1 and CDR2 from the germline V gene are KGHDR and SFDVKD. V dropped 8 bases and J dropped 0; count of bases not matched to a gene: 6. The CDR3 is 15 amino acids. This chain's CDR3 is CATTGAGGSTDTQYF. The DNA of the CDR3 is TGTGCCACCACCGGGGCGGGGGGTAGCACAGATACGCAGTATTTT.

The rearrangement joins TRBV5-1 to TRBJ2-5; TRBD2 is a possible D gene (5 bases). V was trimmed by 4 bases and J by 5 bases, leaving 6 bases between them. Per the germline V gene, CDR1 is SGHRS and CDR2 is YFSETQ. The CDR3 sequence is 11 residues long. The CDR3 reads CASSPGETQYF. CDR3 in DNA: TGCGCCAGCAGCCCGGGGGAGACCCAGTACTTC. Filled out from reference TRBV5-1 and TRBJ2-5, the complete variable domain reads KAGVTQTPRYLIKTRGQQVTLSCSPISGHRSVSWYQQTPGQGLQFLFEYFSETQRNKGNFPGRFSGRQFSNSRSEMNVSTLELGDSALYLCASSPGETQYFGPGTRLLVL.

This CDR3 is CANQGQGVATNEKLFF. The CDR3 nucleotides read TGTGCCAACCAGGGACAGGGGGTTGCAACTAATGAAAAACTGTTTTTT. This chain connects TRBV18 to TRBJ1-4; TRBD1 matches at 11 bases. The CDR3 loop spans 16 amino acids. The germline V gene has CDR1 KGHSH and CDR2 LQKENI. Losses at the gene ends were 10 bases for V and 0 bases for J; bases not matched to a gene: 7.

The V gene is TRBV6-5, the J gene TRBJ2-5; 10 positions match TRBD2. Germline CDR1 MNHEY, CDR2 SVGAGI. The V gene end was trimmed by 8 bases and the J gene end by 5 bases; junction bases not matched to a gene: 5. The CDR3 has 13 amino acids. CDR3 nucleotides: TGTGCCAGCGAAGCGGGGGGGCTGGAGACCCAGTACTTC. Amino acid sequence: CASEAGGLETQYF.

The chain's CDR3 is CSVGTGPGAYNEQFF. The CDR3, as DNA: TGCAGCGTTGGGACAGGGCCTGGCGCCTACAATGAGCAGTTCTTC. This rearrangement joins TRBV29-1 to TRBJ2-1; 8 bases agree with TRBD1. In germline, CDR1 is SQVTM, CDR2 ANQGSEA. The CDR3 is 15 amino acids. J lost 2 bases, V lost 4 bases, and 7 bases had no gene match.

The chain uses TRBV5-4 and TRBJ2-5; D is undetermined. V was pared by 5 bases and J by 2 bases, with 13 bases between. CDR3 size: 14 residues. The germline gives CDR1 SGHNT, CDR2 YYREEE (reference sequence). DNA for the CDR3: TGTGCCAGCAGGGTGCAACTTTCTCAAGAGACCCAGTACTTC. It is translated as CASRVQLSQETQYF.

This sequence joins TRBV11-2 and TRBJ1-2; D gene ambiguous. The CDR3 loop spans 15 amino acids. CDR1 is SGHAT and CDR2 is FQNNGV in the germline V gene. Between the trimmed V and J ends, which lost 0 bases and 6 bases, there was a span of 14 bases. CDR3 bases: TGTGCCAGCAGCTTAGATGGCGCAAATGAGGATGGCTACACCTTC. As protein: CASSLDGANEDGYTF. The full variable domain, completed using reference TRBV11-2 and TRBJ1-2, is EAGVAQSPRYKIIEKRQSVAFWCNPISGHATLYWYQQILGQGPKLLIQFQNNGVVDDSQLPKDRFSAERLKGVDSTLKIQPAKLEDSAVYLCASSLDGANEDGYTFGSGTRLTVV.

CDR3 nucleotides: TGTGCCAGCAGCGAAGGGACAGAAACAACTAATGAAAAACTGTTTTTT. Protein sequence: CASSEGTETTNEKLFF. The V and J genes are TRBV9 and TRBJ1-4, with 7 nucleotides matching TRBD1. The CDR3 sequence is 16 residues long. Germline V gene data show CDR1 as SGDLS and CDR2 as YYNGEE. The J segment lost 0 bases and the V segment lost 3 bases, leaving 5 bases of the junction unmatched. The full variable domain, in which reference TRBV9 and TRBJ1-4 provide the parts outside the CDR3, is DSGVTQTPKHLITATGQRVTLRCSPRSGDLSVYWYQQSLDQGLQFLIQYYNGEERAKGNILERFSAQQFPDLHSELNLSSLELGDSALYFCASSEGTETTNEKLFFGSGTQLSVL.

The chain carries TRBV19 and TRBJ2-7; 9 bases are a match to TRBD2. CDR1 LNHDA and CDR2 SQIVND come from the germline V gene (reference sequence). The V segment lost 5 bases and the J segment 7 bases; nucleotides outside the gene matches: 12. This CDR3 contains 15 residues. The CDR3 here is CASSPLAGVSGEQYF. The CDR3, as DNA: TGTGCCAGTAGTCCCTTAGCGGGGGTCTCCGGGGAGCAGTACTTC.